The 2 T cell receptor beta chains below were found in one sample sequenced in a study of T cell changes during pregnancy in multiple sclerosis (dated by TCRdb to the late 2010s). Library creation used the immunoSEQ multiplex PCR assay. Not all clones reach the TCRdb copy of this immuneACCESS table, which keeps in-frame sequences only. Checked studies attribute under half of the gap to unresolved V genes and leave the rest unexplained. In all, the sample holds about 42,000 clones, and roughly 85% of those were seen once. The ten largest clonotypes hold under 1% of the sample. This sample comprised CD4+ T cells from peripheral blood mononuclear cells, obtained after pregnancy. Source of these receptors: a female donor with multiple sclerosis, enrolled in a pregnancy study.

The V and J genes are TRBV18 and TRBJ2-5, with D possibly being TRBD1 (5 bases). Trimming cost V 3 bases and J 5 bases, with 16 bases left between them. The CDR3 consists of 15 residues. Per the germline V gene, CDR1 is KGHSH and CDR2 is LQKENI. The chain's CDR3 is CASSPRPGFGETQYF. The CDR3 DNA reads TGTGCCAGCTCACCTCGGCCAGGGTTCGGGGAGACCCAGTACTTC.

The chain couples TRBV5-1 to TRBJ1-2; 9 bases fit TRBD1. Germline CDR1 SGHRS, CDR2 YFSETQ. V gave up 4 bases and J gave up 4 bases; unmatched junction bases: 14. The CDR3 has 17 amino acids. CDR3 sequence: CASSPRTGAFVGYGYTF. DNA of the CDR3: TGCGCCAGCAGCCCAAGGACAGGGGCGTTCGTCGGCTATGGCTACACCTTC.